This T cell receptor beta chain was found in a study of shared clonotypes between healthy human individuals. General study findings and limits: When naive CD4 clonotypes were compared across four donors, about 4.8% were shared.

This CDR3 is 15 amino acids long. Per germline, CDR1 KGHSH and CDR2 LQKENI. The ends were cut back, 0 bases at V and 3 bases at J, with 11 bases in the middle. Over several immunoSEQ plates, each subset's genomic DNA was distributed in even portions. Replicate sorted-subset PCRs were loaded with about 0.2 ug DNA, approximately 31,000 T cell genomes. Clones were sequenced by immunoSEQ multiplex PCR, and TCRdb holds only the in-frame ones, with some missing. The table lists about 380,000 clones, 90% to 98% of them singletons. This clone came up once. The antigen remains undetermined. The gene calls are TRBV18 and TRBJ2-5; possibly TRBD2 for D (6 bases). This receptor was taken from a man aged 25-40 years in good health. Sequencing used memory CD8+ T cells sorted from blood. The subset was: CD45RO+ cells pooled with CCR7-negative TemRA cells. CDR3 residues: CASSPPFGGKETQYF. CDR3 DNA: TGTGCCAGCTCACCACCGTTTGGGGGGAAAGAGACCCAGTACTTC.